The T cell receptor (beta chain) under discussion was sequenced for a study of blood T cell repertoires in COVID-19. Study background: Both acute and convalescent COVID-19 samples were obtained from the United States, Italy and Spain. Nucleic acid was either cDNA or gDNA, and it came from T cells, B-cell-depleted T cells, or PBMCs.

The authors' processing: Quantification of nucleated cells was approximated via reference gene primer amplification. The method was immunoSEQ multiplex PCR; TCRdb's version includes in-frame clones alone and lacks a portion of them. V, J and clone size are taken as reported in that table, and D and trimming were inferred from the DNA itself. This table has 350,000 to 400,000 clones, 85% to 90% appearing once. The study recruited people aged roughly 18 to 100 years across approximately 24 US areas. The TCR was taken from a woman aged 25 to 39 with acute COVID-19. Sequencing input: PBMCs or T cells enriched from blood (not recorded which).

Here the CDR3 reads CASSQHGGGQGSPEAFF. The CDR3 DNA follows: TGCGCCAGCAGCCAGCACGGCGGCGGACAGGGGAGCCCTGAAGCTTTCTTT. This sequence joins TRBV4-1 and TRBJ1-1, with TRBD1 matching 9 bases. Germline loops: CDR1 MGHRA, CDR2 YSYEKL. With V trimmed by 3 bases and J by 6 bases, 14 bases remained unmatched. The CDR3 runs to 17 residues.